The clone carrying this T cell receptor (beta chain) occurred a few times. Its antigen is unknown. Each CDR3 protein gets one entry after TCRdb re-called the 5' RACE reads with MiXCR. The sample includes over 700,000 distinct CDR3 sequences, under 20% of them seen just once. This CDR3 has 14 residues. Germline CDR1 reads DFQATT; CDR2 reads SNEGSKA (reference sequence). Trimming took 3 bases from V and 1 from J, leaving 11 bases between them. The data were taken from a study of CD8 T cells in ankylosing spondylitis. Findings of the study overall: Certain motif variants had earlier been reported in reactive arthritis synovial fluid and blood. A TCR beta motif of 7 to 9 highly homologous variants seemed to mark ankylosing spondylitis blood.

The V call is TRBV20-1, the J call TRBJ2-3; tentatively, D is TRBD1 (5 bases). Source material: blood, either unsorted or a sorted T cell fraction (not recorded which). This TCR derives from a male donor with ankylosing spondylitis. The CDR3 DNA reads TGCAGTGCTAGTTTGGGGCTCGGCACAGATACGCAGTATTTT. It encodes CSASLGLGTDTQYF.